Below are 5 T cell receptor beta chains sequenced from a single sample in a study of cytomegalovirus exposure and HLA in healthy donors. The PCR employed 60 Vbeta primers together with 13 Jbeta primers. This table comes from immunoSEQ multiplex PCR, and its TCRdb copy is limited to in-frame clones, with some not included. The sample has more than 95,000 clones; 65% to 80% are singletons. Sequencing input: PBMCs. These receptor sequences come from an older woman in good health and CMV-seropositive.

The chain is built from TRBV30 and TRBJ1-2; D gene uncertain. The CDR3 loop spans 13 amino acids. Germline values: CDR1 GTSNPN, CDR2 SVGIG (reference sequence). The V end was cut by 2 bases, the J end by 0 bases, with 7 bases between. The CDR3 loop is CAWSPTANYGYTF. In DNA, the CDR3 is TGTGCCTGGAGTCCGACTGCTAACTATGGCTACACCTTC.

J is TRBJ2-2 and V is TRBV30; the match to TRBD2 covers 8 bases. Trimming at V came to 3 bases and at J to 13 bases, leaving 4 bases not matched to a gene. The CDR3 covers 11 residues. CDR1 and CDR2 from the germline V gene are GTSNPN and SVGIG (reference sequence). In nucleotides, the CDR3 is TGTGCCTGGAGCGGGGGGGCCGGGCTGTTTTTT. Protein sequence: CAWSGGAGLFF.

This chain joins TRBV29-1 and TRBJ1-1; 7 bases are a match to TRBD1. CDR1 is SQVTM and CDR2 is ANQGSEA in the germline V gene. The CDR3 is 13 residues long. V trimming: 7 bases; J trimming: 4 bases; junction bases outside the gene matches: 9. The CDR3 here is CSALRQGGTEAFF. DNA for the CDR3: TGCAGCGCCCTCAGACAGGGAGGCACTGAAGCTTTCTTT.

The chain couples TRBV30 to TRBJ2-3, with D hard to call. The V and J ends lost 4 bases and 4 bases respectively, with 9 bases between them. The CDR3 consists of 12 residues. CDR1 GTSNPN and CDR2 SVGIG come from the germline V gene (reference sequence). CDR3 sequence: CAWILGPDTQYF. The CDR3 nucleotides read TGTGCCTGGATTCTTGGGCCAGATACGCAGTATTTT.

The chain carries TRBV9 and TRBJ2-7; 10 bases match TRBD2. CDR1 is SGDLS and CDR2 is YYNGEE in the germline V gene. Trimming removed 5 bases from V and 1 base from J; junction bases left unmatched: 6. CDR3 length: 15 amino acids. The CDR3 loop is CASSRGLAASYEQYF. Here the CDR3 DNA reads TGTGCCAGCAGTCGCGGACTAGCGGCTTCCTACGAGCAGTACTTC.